These 23 T cell receptor beta chains originate from one sample sequenced in a study of glioma-infiltrating T cells. Using RNA template, CDR3s of TCR alpha and beta were amplified with iRepertoire arm-PCR. Using its own MiXCR run on the multiplex PCR reads, TCRdb lists one record per CDR3 protein. The top ten clones hold about 30% of a sample with about 130,000 distinct CDR3 sequences, about 22% of them seen once. Sequenced material: glioma tissue, nonneoplastic brain tissue, or PBMCs (not recorded which). These receptors originate from a human donor with low-grade glioma or glioblastoma, undergoing nonglioma brain surgery, or in good health (not recorded which).

This clonotype was seen a handful of times. The V and J genes are TRBV4-1 and TRBJ2-6; TRBD2 might be the D (5 bases). The germline V gene has CDR1 MGHRA and CDR2 YSYEKL. This CDR3 contains 16 residues. Trimming left V 0 bases short and J 4 bases short, with 10 bases between. CDR3 DNA: TGCGCCAGCAGCCAAGATCAGGAGGTAGGGGCCAACGTCCTGACTTTC. This gives the protein CASSQDQEVGANVLTF.

A word on this clonotype: A much more abundant neighbour one base away suggests this may be a read error. The chain couples TRBV6-1 to TRBJ1-2; no reliable D call. CDR1 and CDR2 (germline): MNHNS, SASEGT. Trimming stripped 4 bases from V and 8 bases from J, with 23 bases between. CDR3 length: 16 residues. The CDR3 nucleotides read TGTGCCAGCAGTGTCCAACCCCGGAAAGGGTTAGGCGGCTACACCTTC. Translation: CASSVQPRKGLGGYTF.

This clonotype was detected many times. This rearrangement joins TRBV20-1 to TRBJ1-5; the D gene is possibly TRBD1 (6 bases). This CDR3 is 15 amino acids long. Trimming pared 6 bases from V and 4 bases from J, leaving 19 bases between. From germline, CDR1 is DFQATT and CDR2 SNEGSKA (reference sequence). The CDR3 reads CSAQRGGRSNQPQHF. In DNA form, the CDR3 reads TGCAGTGCCCAAAGGGGGGGCAGGTCGAATCAGCCCCAGCATTTT.

This clonotype was picked up a small number of times. The rearrangement uses TRBV24-1 and TRBJ2-3; D may be TRBD1 (6 bases). V was shortened by 6 bases and J by 2 bases, with 11 bases between the two germline ends. The CDR3 has 14 residues. From germline, CDR1 is KGHDR and CDR2 SFDVKD. The CDR3 nucleotides read TGTGCCACCAGTAAGACAGGTGCCACAGATACGCAGTATTTT. It is translated as CATSKTGATDTQYF.

Regarding this clonotype: One end of the junction varies from germline; a read error may be responsible. The chain recombines TRBV4-1 with TRBJ1-1, with a tentative D call TRBD1 (5 bases). Germline V CDR1 and CDR2: MGHRA, YSYEKL. CDR3 length: 14 residues. CDR3 DNA: TGCTCCAGCAGCCTCGGACAACAGAACACTGAAGCTTTCTTT. Residues: CSSSLGQQNTEAFF.

This clonotype occurred many times. The rearrangement links TRBV6-1 to TRBJ1-5; 7 nucleotides align to TRBD1. In germline, CDR1 is MNHNS, CDR2 SASEGT. V dropped 6 bases and J dropped 0; count of bases not matched to a gene: 11. This CDR3 contains 17 residues. In DNA form, the CDR3 reads TGTGCCAGCAGGACCGGGACAGCTCGATATAGCAATCAGCCCCAGCATTTT. It encodes CASRTGTARYSNQPQHF.

DNA for the CDR3: TGTGCCAGCAGCGCAAACTCTGGGGGGACCCTTGGGCAGTTCTTC. This codes for CASSANSGGTLGQFF. The genes are TRBV7-9 and TRBJ2-1; possibly TRBD2 for D (6 bases). Germline CDR1 reads SEHNR; CDR2 reads FQNEAQ (reference sequence). V was trimmed by 5 bases and J by 12 bases, leaving 23 bases between them. This CDR3 has 15 residues.

The chain employs TRBV5-1 and TRBJ2-2; D gene uncertain. This CDR3 is 16 amino acids long. Germline V gives CDR1 SGHRS, CDR2 YFSETQ. The ends were cut back, 4 bases at V and 2 bases at J, with 15 bases in the middle. The DNA of the CDR3 is TGCGCCAGCAGCCTGGGAACAGCGACCAACACCGGGGAGCTGTTTTTT. Its translation is CASSLGTATNTGELFF. The full variable domain, completed using reference TRBV5-1 and TRBJ2-2, is KAGVTQTPRYLIKTRGQQVTLSCSPISGHRSVSWYQQTPGQGLQFLFEYFSETQRNKGNFPGRFSGRQFSNSRSEMNVSTLELGDSALYLCASSLGTATNTGELFFGEGSRLTVL.

This clonotype was seen more than once but under ten times. As DNA, the CDR3 is TGTGCCAGCAGCTTAGTCAGGACTAGCGGGGGGTACGAGCAGTACGTC. The encoded protein is CASSLVRTSGGYEQYV. V and J are TRBV7-9 and TRBJ2-7; 14 bases line up with TRBD2. Germline CDR1 reads SEHNR; CDR2 reads FQNEAQ (reference sequence). This CDR3 is 16 amino acids long. J gave up 4 bases and V 1 base, and 3 bases lay outside the gene matches.

Many counts were recorded for this clonotype. This chain joins TRBV20-1 and TRBJ1-2; 10 positions match TRBD1. Germline trimming cut 1 base from V and 5 bases from J; bases unmatched to any gene: 16. The CDR3 has 18 residues. Per the germline V gene, CDR1 is DFQATT and CDR2 is SNEGSKA (reference sequence). CDR3 region: CSARVFSGTGVVSYGYTF. CDR3 coding DNA: TGCAGTGCTAGAGTGTTTTCGGGGACAGGGGTTGTTTCATATGGCTACACCTTC.

The chain employs TRBV5-1 and TRBJ1-1, with a tentative D call TRBD1 (6 bases). Trimming stripped 0 bases from V and 4 bases from J, with 13 bases between. Germline CDR1 SGHRS, CDR2 YFSETQ. This CDR3 is built from 15 residues. CDR3 loop: CASSLARGPPTEAFF. The CDR3 DNA reads as TGCGCCAGCAGCTTGGCCAGGGGTCCTCCCACTGAAGCTTTCTTT. Variable domain in full (rest from reference TRBV5-1 and TRBJ1-1): KAGVTQTPRYLIKTRGQQVTLSCSPISGHRSVSWYQQTPGQGLQFLFEYFSETQRNKGNFPGRFSGRQFSNSRSEMNVSTLELGDSALYLCASSLARGPPTEAFFGQGTRLTVV.

This clonotype was recorded a few times. The V and J genes are TRBV2 and TRBJ2-7; D is unresolved. Germline values: CDR1 SNHLY, CDR2 FYNNEI. This CDR3 spans 13 amino acids. V was pared by 8 bases and J by 3 bases, with 14 bases between. CDR3 nucleotide sequence: TGTGCCAGCTTCCCTAACACTGACTACGAGCAGTACGTC. Amino acid sequence: CASFPNTDYEQYV.

The rearrangement joins TRBV6-1 to TRBJ2-7, with 8 bases lining up with TRBD1. The V gene end was trimmed by 6 bases and the J gene end by 0 bases; junction bases not matched to a gene: 7. Germline V gives CDR1 MNHNS, CDR2 SASEGT. This CDR3 contains 15 residues. In DNA, the CDR3 is TGTGCCAGCAGCCCGGACAGGGCGAGCTCCTACGAGCAGTACGTC. Its translation: CASSPDRASSYEQYV.

This clonotype was recorded at least ten times. The chain links TRBV20-1 to TRBJ2-5; 7 bases line up with TRBD2. The CDR3 runs 13 residues. J gave up 2 bases and V 1 base, and 1 base lay outside the gene matches. Germline V gene lookup returns CDR1 DFQATT and CDR2 SNEGSKA (reference sequence). CDR3 region: CSARGLAQETQYF. The CDR3 region has the DNA TGCAGTGCTAGAGGACTAGCTCAAGAGACCCAGTACTTC.

This clonotype turned up a few times. The chain has TRBV20-1 and TRBJ2-7, with 11 nucleotides matching TRBD2. This CDR3 comprises 13 residues. V lost 4 bases and J lost 6; bases outside the gene matches: 5. Germline loops: CDR1 DFQATT, CDR2 SNEGSKA (reference sequence). Here the CDR3 reads CSAISGGASEQYV. DNA of the CDR3: TGCAGTGCTATTAGCGGGGGGGCGTCCGAGCAGTACGTC.

The chain links TRBV24-1 to TRBJ2-6; D is ambiguous. V gave up 4 bases and J gave up 0 bases, with 6 bases separating them. This CDR3 is 15 amino acids long. Looked up from germline, CDR1 is KGHDR and CDR2 is SFDVKD. CDR3 nucleotide sequence: TGTGCCACCAGTGAGGGCGACTCTGGGGCCAACGTCCTGACTTTC. Amino acid sequence: CATSEGDSGANVLTF.

This clonotype was recorded many times. V is TRBV6-2 or TRBV6-3 and J is TRBJ2-5; no clear D. CDR3 length: 14 amino acids. Trimming took off 2 bases at V and 2 bases at J, with 9 bases between the two ends. Germline lookup yields CDR1 MNHEY and CDR2 SVGEGT. The CDR3 loop reads CASSYDPEQETQYF. CDR3 sequence (DNA): TGTGCCAGCAGTTACGATCCAGAACAAGAGACCCAGTACTTC.

The chain joins TRBV12-3 or TRBV12-4 to TRBJ2-3, with TRBD1 identical over 7 bases. V trimming: 5 bases; J trimming: 3 bases; junction bases outside the gene matches: 2. The CDR3 spans 13 residues. The CDR3: CASSEQGTDTQYF. The CDR3 DNA is TGTGCCAGCAGTGAACAGGGGACAGATACGCAGTATTTT.

V gene TRBV5-1 combines with J gene TRBJ2-3; possibly TRBD1 for D (6 bases). The CDR3 covers 14 residues. V dropped 3 bases and J dropped 3 bases, with 11 bases sitting between them. Germline V gene data show CDR1 as SGHRS and CDR2 as YFSETQ. As DNA, the CDR3 is TGCGCCAGCAGCTCAGGGGATGGAACAGATACGCAGTATTTT. Translating gives CASSSGDGTDTQYF. The whole variable domain, filled in from reference TRBV5-1 and TRBJ2-3, reads KAGVTQTPRYLIKTRGQQVTLSCSPISGHRSVSWYQQTPGQGLQFLFEYFSETQRNKGNFPGRFSGRQFSNSRSEMNVSTLELGDSALYLCASSSGDGTDTQYFGPGTRLTVL.

In the case of this clonotype: The junction does not match germline at one end; this may be a read error. The rearrangement joins TRBV24-1 to TRBJ1-2, with TRBD1 matching over 8 bases. Looked up from germline, CDR1 is KGHDR and CDR2 is SFDVKD. The CDR3 has 15 residues. This CDR3 is CPTSDRTTGDYGYTF. The CDR3 DNA is TGTCCCACCAGTGACCGGACGACAGGGGACTATGGCTACACCTTC.

This clonotype has only a few counts. The rearrangement links TRBV20-1 to TRBJ1-1, with D uncertain. CDR3 length equals 14 residues. Trimming pared 0 bases from V and 1 base from J, leaving 9 bases between. The germline V gene has CDR1 DFQATT and CDR2 SNEGSKA (reference sequence). CDR3 in amino acids: CSARDQGQNTEAFF. CDR3 nucleotides: TGCAGTGCTAGAGATCAAGGGCAGAACACTGAAGCTTTCTTT.

In this sample, this clonotype turned up many times. The chain has TRBV7-8 and TRBJ2-3; possibly TRBD1 for D (5 bases). The CDR3 length is 14 residues. Germline lookup yields CDR1 SGHVS and CDR2 FQNEAQ. Trimming removed 2 bases at V and 0 bases at J, with 6 bases between. This CDR3 reads CASSLTGSTDTQYF. The CDR3 coding sequence is TGTGCCAGCAGCTTAACAGGAAGCACAGATACGCAGTATTTT.

The chain links TRBV14 to TRBJ1-6; maybe TRBD1 (6 bases). Germline lookup yields CDR1 SGHDN and CDR2 FVKESK. V lost 4 bases to trimming and J lost 8 bases, with 18 bases between them. This CDR3 is 16 amino acids long. The CDR3 spells CASSRWPGDGDSPLHF. The CDR3 coding sequence is TGTGCCAGCAGCCGCTGGCCAGGGGATGGGGATTCACCCCTCCACTTT.